This TCR beta chain stems from a study of neurological immune-mediated disorders. General study results and limits: None of the CDR3 amino acid sequences found in expanded clones was shared across subjects. This suggests that the TCR-beta repertoires were private in all groups.

This clonotype has a count of ten or more. Its antigen is unknown. TCRdb reprocessed the 5' RACE reads with MiXCR, giving one entry per CDR3 protein. Among 50,000 to 75,000 distinct CDR3 sequences listed, about 4% were seen once. This CDR3 has 14 amino acids. CDR1 and CDR2 from the germline V gene are MGHRA and YSYEKL. V was cut by 4 bases and J by 4 bases, with 11 bases left in between. Unsorted libraries came from 2 million PBMCs stored at -80 °C. This rearrangement joins TRBV4-1 to TRBJ1-3; D is uncertain. The specimen sequenced was PBMCs. The receptor was isolated from a man aged 45 to 65 with multiple sclerosis. This chain's CDR3 is CASSPPLQGNTIYF. The CDR3 DNA reads TGCGCCAGCAGCCCCCCCCTCCAGGGAAACACCATATATTTT.